The 20 T cell receptor beta chains below were found in one sample sequenced in a study of blood T cell repertoires in COVID-19 (dated by TCRdb to the early 2020s). Library prep was done by the immunoSEQ multiplex PCR assay. In its TCRdb copy, this immuneACCESS table keeps in-frame sequences only and misses some clones. Where compared with another copy, unresolved V genes explain less than half of these, and the others have no known cause. The table for this sample lists 120,000 to 150,000 clones; more than 80% of them were counted only once. The leading ten clones occupy roughly 8% of the sample. The sequenced sample was peripheral blood. The origin of the receptors is a human donor with acute or convalescent COVID-19. The donor label of this sample is uncertain.

As concerns this clone: Its ends do not fully match the called genes, so a read error is possible. J is TRBJ2-1 and V is TRBV27, with 8 positions matching TRBD2. CDR3 length: 13 amino acids. Germline CDR1 is MNHEY and CDR2 is SMNVEV (reference sequence). Written as DNA, the CDR3 is TGTGCCAGCAGTTTCCTGTCCGGGACTAGTCCGCTCTTC. It specifies CASSFLSGTSPLF.

The J gene is TRBJ2-3, the V gene TRBV7-6; TRBD2 agrees at 7 bases. Germline values: CDR1 SGHVS, CDR2 FNYEAQ. Trimming removed 5 bases from V and 4 bases from J; junction bases left unmatched: 12. CDR3 length: 16 residues. CDR3 in amino acids: CASSLFAAGVADTQYF. CDR3 DNA: TGTGCCAGCAGCCTATTCGCGGCGGGGGTAGCAGATACGCAGTATTTT.

The chain employs TRBV5-1 and TRBJ2-7; D perhaps matches TRBD2 (5 bases). The CDR3 consists of 11 residues. V lost 4 bases and J lost 13, with 15 bases in between. Germline V CDR1 and CDR2: SGHRS, YFSETQ. In nucleotides, the CDR3 is TGCGCCAGCAGCGCGGGCCCAAGCATTTACTTC. Translating gives CASSAGPSIYF. Using reference TRBV5-1 and TRBJ2-7 for the parts outside the CDR3, the full variable domain is KAGVTQTPRYLIKTRGQQVTLSCSPISGHRSVSWYQQTPGQGLQFLFEYFSETQRNKGNFPGRFSGRQFSNSRSEMNVSTLELGDSALYLCASSAGPSIYFGPGTRLTVT.

In its sample, this clone was seen once. V usage is TRBV19 and J usage is TRBJ2-3; D unclear. Germline lookup yields CDR1 LNHDA and CDR2 SQIVND (reference sequence). This CDR3 is 16 amino acids long. Trimming stripped 1 base from V and 0 bases from J, with 11 bases between. The CDR3 loop is CASSIGGRPSTDTQYF. The CDR3, as DNA: TGTGCCAGTAGTATAGGCGGCAGACCTAGCACAGATACGCAGTATTTT.

The chain combines TRBV6-5 with TRBJ2-6; D unresolved. Germline V lookup: CDR1 MNHEY, CDR2 SVGAGI. The CDR3 covers 15 residues. V lost 5 bases and J lost 0, with 8 bases in between. For the CDR3, the DNA is TGTGCCAGCAGTCTTTCTAGCTCTGGGGCCAACGTCCTGACTTTC. Residues: CASSLSSSGANVLTF.

The chain recombines TRBV3-1 (or the pseudogene TRBV3-2) with TRBJ2-6; 11 bases fit TRBD1. Germline loops: CDR1 LGHDT, CDR2 YNNKEL (reference sequence). J gave up 1 base and V 4 bases, and 6 bases lay outside the gene matches. The CDR3 runs 18 residues. The CDR3 region has the DNA TGTGCCAGCAGCCTCGGACAGGGGGCGACGTCTGGGGCCAACGTCCTGACTTTC. Amino acid sequence: CASSLGQGATSGANVLTF.

The gene calls are TRBV12-3 or TRBV12-4 and TRBJ1-1; D gene uncertain. V shed 3 bases and J shed 1 base, with 6 bases lying between them. The length of the CDR3 is 13 residues. CDR3 region: CASSLETNTEAFF. CDR3 coding DNA: TGTGCCAGCAGTTTGGAGACGAACACTGAAGCTTTCTTT.

This chain joins TRBV15 and TRBJ1-1; D is unresolved. The V end lost 0 bases, the J end lost 10 bases, and 18 bases lay between the germline ends. The CDR3 loop spans 15 amino acids. From germline, CDR1 is LNHNV and CDR2 YYDKDF (reference sequence). CDR3 coding DNA: TGTGCCACCAGCAGAGATACCGCCGGTGGAAGGAGAGCTTTCTTT. Translated: CATSRDTAGGRRAFF.

This chain joins TRBV7-6 and TRBJ2-3; 9 bases match TRBD1. V dropped 5 bases and J dropped 8; count of bases not matched to a gene: 14. The CDR3 length is 16 residues. Germline CDR1 reads SGHVS; CDR2 reads FNYEAQ. Here the CDR3 DNA reads TGTGCCAGCAGCGCCTCACAGGGGGCCCTCGGGGGTACGCAGTATTTT. Its protein is CASSASQGALGGTQYF.

This clone was detected only a few times. This chain links TRBV27 with TRBJ2-1; unclear D gene. CDR1 is MNHEY, CDR2 SMNVEV, per germline (reference sequence). Trimming shortened V by 5 bases and J by 10 bases, and 15 bases separated the two germline ends. The CDR3 runs 13 residues. As DNA, the CDR3 is TGTGCCAGCAGTACTCGACTCCGAGGAGAGCAGTTCTTC. Encoded protein: CASSTRLRGEQFF.

This chain links TRBV6-6 with TRBJ1-2, with a possible D match to TRBD1 (5 bases). This CDR3 has 15 amino acids. Germline CDR1 MNHNY, CDR2 SVGAGI (reference sequence). The germline V and J ends were trimmed by 2 bases and 4 bases, with 14 bases remaining between them. For the CDR3, the DNA is TGTGCCAGCAGTTACCCGCCGGGGGGAGCCTATGGCTACACCTTC. This sequence encodes CASSYPPGGAYGYTF.

The rearrangement uses TRBV11-2 and TRBJ1-1; D is perhaps TRBD1 (5 bases). The V gene lost 4 bases and the J gene lost 0 bases, with 12 bases spanning the gap. The CDR3 spans 15 residues. The germline gives CDR1 SGHAT, CDR2 FQNNGV. The chain's CDR3 is CASSSDGAVNTEAFF. CDR3 in DNA: TGTGCCAGCAGCTCCGATGGGGCTGTGAACACTGAAGCTTTCTTT.

V gene TRBV6-5 combines with J gene TRBJ2-5, with 7 positions matching TRBD1. Germline V gene sequence: CDR1 MNHEY, CDR2 SVGAGI. The junction had 10 bases not matched to a gene; V was cut back by 7 bases and J by 5 bases. This CDR3 contains 14 residues. The CDR3 bases are TGTGCCAGCAAACAGGGGCCGGATTGGGAGACCCAGTACTTC. This sequence encodes CASKQGPDWETQYF.

The chain has TRBV9 and TRBJ1-1; a possible D gene is TRBD1 (6 bases). The CDR3 length is 13 residues. Germline V lookup: CDR1 SGDLS, CDR2 YYNGEE. V was cut by 3 bases and J by 4 bases, with 10 bases left in between. The CDR3 nucleotides read TGTGCCAGCAGCGCCGTACAGGGCACTGAAGCTTTCTTT. It codes for CASSAVQGTEAFF. The full variable domain, its missing parts supplied by reference TRBV9 and TRBJ1-1, is DSGVTQTPKHLITATGQRVTLRCSPRSGDLSVYWYQQSLDQGLQFLIQYYNGEERAKGNILERFSAQQFPDLHSELNLSSLELGDSALYFCASSAVQGTEAFFGQGTRLTVV.

The chain couples TRBV19 to TRBJ2-1; the D gene is possibly TRBD1 (6 bases). The V end lost 4 bases, the J end lost 3 bases, and 19 bases lay between the germline ends. Per the germline V gene, CDR1 is LNHDA and CDR2 is SQIVND (reference sequence). This CDR3 region has 17 residues. The CDR3 nucleotides read TGTGCCAGTAGTACGTTCTACAGGGAAGGAGGCTACAATGAGCAGTTCTTC. This codes for CASSTFYREGGYNEQFF.

The gene calls are TRBV11-2 and TRBJ1-1, with D possibly matching TRBD1 (5 bases). V lost 5 bases and J 8 bases, leaving 21 bases between the germline ends. Germline V CDR1 and CDR2: SGHAT, FQNNGV. CDR3 length equals 15 residues. The CDR3 region is CASSKSGTPEMEAFF. The CDR3 nucleotides are TGTGCCAGCAGCAAAAGCGGGACCCCCGAGATGGAAGCTTTCTTT.

This clone was found once. V usage is TRBV20-1 and J usage is TRBJ1-2, with D possibly matching TRBD1 (6 bases). This CDR3 has 13 residues. Germline-derived CDR1 and CDR2 are DFQATT and SNEGSKA (reference sequence). The V and J ends lost 3 bases and 4 bases respectively, with 12 bases between them. Here the CDR3 reads CSASGGLGYGYTF. The CDR3 bases are TGCAGTGCTAGTGGGGGGCTTGGCTATGGCTACACCTTC.

V gene TRBV5-8 combines with J gene TRBJ2-1; TRBD1 agrees at 10 bases. V lost 1 base and J lost 7; bases outside the gene matches: 5. This CDR3 is built from 15 residues. From germline, CDR1 is SGHTS and CDR2 YDEGEE. Written as DNA, the CDR3 is TGTGCCAGCAGCTTGAGGGGACAGGGGTGGAATGAGCAGTTCTTC. It codes for CASSLRGQGWNEQFF.

The chain employs TRBV11-2 and TRBJ1-6; 7 nucleotides match TRBD1. The CDR3 has 14 residues. V lost 0 bases and J lost 14; bases outside the gene matches: 7. The germline gives CDR1 SGHAT, CDR2 FQNNGV. CDR3 region: CASSLEWRQGTLHF. The CDR3 DNA is TGTGCCAGCAGCTTAGAATGGCGACAGGGCACCCTCCACTTT.

This chain's CDR3 is CASSRRLAGGQETQYF. The CDR3 DNA is TGCGCCAGCAGCCGAAGACTAGCGGGGGGGCAAGAGACCCAGTACTTC. The chain combines TRBV4-1 with TRBJ2-5, with 14 bases matching TRBD2. In germline, CDR1 is MGHRA, CDR2 YSYEKL. The V and J ends lost 4 bases and 2 bases, in that order; junction bases with no gene match: 3. The CDR3 loop spans 16 amino acids.